The 21 T cell receptor beta chains presented below share a single source sample, sequenced in a study of neurological immune-mediated disorders. One entry per CDR3 protein results from TCRdb running MiXCR on the 5' RACE reads. This table has 65,000 to 90,000 distinct CDR3 sequences, over 9% appearing once. Sample: PBMCs. The source of these receptors is a man in his forties or fifties in good health.

This clonotype was counted ten times or more. V usage is TRBV5-1 and J usage is TRBJ2-4, with a weak D call TRBD2 (6 bases). This CDR3 has 16 amino acids. Trimming stripped 0 bases from V and 3 bases from J, with 13 bases between. The germline gives CDR1 SGHRS, CDR2 YFSETQ. Here the CDR3 DNA reads TGCGCCAGCAGCTTGGACGGATGGGGACTCAAAAACATTCAGTACTTC. It yields the protein CASSLDGWGLKNIQYF.

Ten or more counts support this clonotype. The rearrangement uses TRBV7-2 and TRBJ2-7, with 7 nucleotides matching TRBD2. The germline CDR1 and CDR2 sequences are SGHTA and FQGNSA. The CDR3 consists of 14 residues. V dropped 4 bases and J dropped 4; count of bases not matched to a gene: 7. The chain's CDR3 is CASSWTRGEYEQYF. The DNA of the CDR3 is TGTGCCAGCAGCTGGACCCGGGGGGAGTACGAGCAGTACTTC.

The table lists this clonotype with many counts. This chain connects TRBV6-1 to TRBJ2-1; a possible D gene is TRBD2 (7 bases). Trimming left V 6 bases short and J 0 bases short, with 15 bases between. The germline CDR1 and CDR2 sequences are MNHNS and SASEGT. The CDR3 runs 16 residues. The CDR3 here is CASSAGAASSYNEQFF. CDR3 bases: TGTGCCAGCAGCGCGGGGGCGGCAAGCTCCTACAATGAGCAGTTCTTC.

At least ten counts were recorded for this clonotype. V gene TRBV28 combines with J gene TRBJ2-7; 7 positions agree with TRBD2. The CDR3 length is 15 residues. The ends lost 2 bases at V and 6 bases at J; junction bases unmatched: 10. CDR1 and CDR2 from the germline V gene are MDHEN and SYDVKM. CDR3 sequence reads: CASSLRLAVFGEQYF. The DNA for the CDR3 is TGTGCCAGCAGTTTACGGCTAGCGGTGTTCGGCGAGCAGTACTTC.

This clonotype showed up many times. This sequence joins TRBV15 and TRBJ2-5; 8 positions match TRBD2. This CDR3 comprises 15 residues. Germline V gives CDR1 LNHNV, CDR2 YYDKDF (reference sequence). The V and J ends lost 5 bases and 10 bases, in that order; junction bases with no gene match: 15. CDR3 bases: TGTGCCACCAGCCCCGAGGGGTGGGTAGCGGGGAGCCAGTACTTC. As protein: CATSPEGWVAGSQYF.

The chain has TRBV29-1 and TRBJ2-1; D gene ambiguous. Trimming stripped 8 bases from V and 0 bases from J, with 20 bases between. This CDR3 contains 16 residues. CDR1 SQVTM and CDR2 ANQGSEA come from the germline V gene. CDR3 DNA sequence: TGCAGCTTTAATGACCTAGTGGAGAGCTCCTACAATGAGCAGTTCTTC. Translation gives CSFNDLVESSYNEQFF.

This clonotype was recorded at least ten times. This sequence joins TRBV5-1 and TRBJ2-4; a weak D match, TRBD1 (5 bases). The germline V gene has CDR1 SGHRS and CDR2 YFSETQ. CDR3 length: 18 residues. Trimming pared 0 bases from V and 4 bases from J, leaving 20 bases between. The CDR3 DNA reads TGCGCCAGCAGCTTGGGTTTTATTATCGGACACCGAAAAAACATTCAGTACTTC. Translation gives CASSLGFIIGHRKNIQYF.

This clonotype was observed at least ten times. V and J are TRBV11-1 and TRBJ2-4, with a tentative D call TRBD2 (5 bases). The length of the CDR3 is 12 residues. The germline gives CDR1 SGHAT, CDR2 FQDESV (reference sequence). V dropped 4 bases and J dropped 7 bases, with 8 bases sitting between them. The CDR3 DNA reads as TGTGCCAGCAGCTCTGGCGGGAACATTCAGTACTTC. As protein: CASSSGGNIQYF.

This clonotype was seen at least ten times. V and J are TRBV27 and TRBJ2-5; TRBD2 aligns across 10 bases. This CDR3 spans 16 amino acids. In germline, CDR1 is MNHEY, CDR2 SMNVEV (reference sequence). J gave up 3 bases and V 6 bases, and 10 bases lay outside the gene matches. The CDR3 DNA reads TGTGCCAGCAGCAATCTCCTAGCGGGAGCCGAAGAGACCCAGTACTTC. Translating gives CASSNLLAGAEETQYF.

This clonotype has at least ten counts. The chain links TRBV3-1 to TRBJ2-1; D is unclear. The CDR3 totals 14 residues. The V and J ends lost 3 bases and 9 bases respectively, with 15 bases between them. From germline, CDR1 is LGHDT and CDR2 YNNKEL (reference sequence). The CDR3 nucleotides read TGTGCCAGCAGCCATGTGTCTATTAATGGTGAGCAGTTCTTC. The encoded protein is CASSHVSINGEQFF.

There are many counts of this clonotype. The chain is built from TRBV7-3 and TRBJ2-2; D may be TRBD2 (5 bases). This CDR3 has 15 amino acids. The germline V and J ends were trimmed by 5 bases and 4 bases, with 14 bases remaining between them. Germline V gene lookup returns CDR1 SGHTA and CDR2 FQGTGA. The CDR3 coding sequence is TGTGCCAGCAGCCCGACCGGACTCTCCACCGGGGAGCTGTTTTTT. Translated, it gives CASSPTGLSTGELFF.

In this sample, this clonotype turned up many times. The J gene is TRBJ1-1, the V gene TRBV29-1; perhaps TRBD1 as D (6 bases). Trimming removed 7 bases at V and 2 bases at J, with 17 bases between. This CDR3 is 14 amino acids long. Germline CDR1 and CDR2: SQVTM and ANQGSEA. Here the CDR3 DNA reads TGCAGCGCCGCTACAGGGTCGGGAAACACTGAAGCTTTCTTT. This encodes CSAATGSGNTEAFF.

This clonotype turned up a few times. V and J are TRBV11-2 and TRBJ2-7; no clear D. Between the trimmed V and J ends, which lost 5 bases and 0 bases, there was a span of 17 bases. The germline CDR1 and CDR2 sequences are SGHAT and FQNNGV. This CDR3 comprises 16 residues. CDR3 nucleotides: TGTGCCAGCAGCGCAGGCTTACTGGACCTCTCCTACGAGCAGTACTTC. Translated, it gives CASSAGLLDLSYEQYF.

This clonotype was observed at least ten times. This chain uses TRBV27 with TRBJ2-1, with 9 bases fitting TRBD1. The CDR3 is 14 residues long. Trimming cost V 6 bases and J 4 bases; bases outside gene matches: 4. Germline lookup yields CDR1 MNHEY and CDR2 SMNVEV (reference sequence). The DNA of the CDR3 is TGTGCCAGCAGGGCCGGGACAGGGTACAATGAGCAGTTCTTC. Protein sequence: CASRAGTGYNEQFF.

This clonotype has at least ten counts. The rearrangement uses TRBV12-3 or TRBV12-4 and TRBJ1-1, with D possibly TRBD1 on 5 matching bases. V lost 6 bases and J lost 4, with 15 bases in between. This CDR3 comprises 14 residues. The DNA for the CDR3 is TGTGCCAGCAGCCCATCGGGGGGTGTCACTGAAGCTTTCTTT. Translation: CASSPSGGVTEAFF.

This clonotype was recorded many times. This sequence joins TRBV9 and TRBJ2-5; D may correspond to TRBD1 or TRBD2 (5 bases each). V lost 1 base and J lost 2, with 9 bases in between. The CDR3 totals 14 residues. Germline V lookup: CDR1 SGDLS, CDR2 YYNGEE. The DNA for the CDR3 is TGTGCCAGCAGCGTATGGGGGTCACAAGAGACCCAGTACTTC. It translates to CASSVWGSQETQYF.

This clonotype was picked up many times. At one of its ends the junction is not consistent with the germline gene, which may arise from a read error. The rearrangement links TRBV28 to TRBJ2-7; D perhaps matches TRBD1 (6 bases). The CDR3 is 13 residues long. Germline loops: CDR1 MDHEN, CDR2 SYDVKM. CDR3 nucleotide sequence: TGTGCCAGCAGCCCGAGGACAGACGGGAAAAGGGACTTC. Translation gives CASSPRTDGKRDF.

In its sample, this clonotype was seen many times. The chain employs TRBV9 and TRBJ2-7; D uncertain. V was trimmed by 3 bases and J by 1 base, leaving 8 bases between them. The CDR3 has 13 amino acids. The germline V gene has CDR1 SGDLS and CDR2 YYNGEE. CDR3 DNA: TGTGCCAGCAGCGGTGACATTTCCTACGAGCAGTACTTC. Its translation: CASSGDISYEQYF. Together with reference TRBV9 and TRBJ2-7, the CDR3 gives the full variable domain: DSGVTQTPKHLITATGQRVTLRCSPRSGDLSVYWYQQSLDQGLQFLIQYYNGEERAKGNILERFSAQQFPDLHSELNLSSLELGDSALYFCASSGDISYEQYFGPGTRLTVT.

This clonotype was observed many times. The chain links TRBV5-5 to TRBJ1-3; no clear D gene. CDR1 is SGHKS and CDR2 is YYEKEE in the germline V gene (reference sequence). V lost 4 bases and J 0 bases, leaving 14 bases between the germline ends. CDR3 length: 16 residues. The CDR3 is CASSTADTASGNTIYF. CDR3 bases: TGTGCCAGCAGCACGGCCGACACCGCCTCTGGAAACACCATATATTTT. Supplemented by reference TRBV5-5 and TRBJ1-3, the full variable domain reads DAGVTQSPTHLIKTRGQQVTLRCSPISGHKSVSWYQQVLGQGPQFIFQYYEKEERGRGNFPDRFSARQFPNYSSELNVNALLLGDSALYLCASSTADTASGNTIYFGEGSWLTVV.

J is TRBJ2-7 and V is TRBV7-3; D may be TRBD2 (7 bases). The CDR3 contains 15 residues. The germline V gene encodes CDR1 SGHTA and CDR2 FQGTGA. V shed 5 bases and J shed 2 bases, with 16 bases lying between them. The CDR3 bases are TGTGCCAGCAGCCCCAAAGGGGGGGGACCCTACGAGCAGTACTTC. Translating it yields CASSPKGGGPYEQYF.

This clonotype has at least ten counts. The gene calls are TRBV13 and TRBJ2-3; 7 bases match TRBD2. The CDR3 length is 16 residues. J gave up 2 bases and V 5 bases, and 10 bases lay outside the gene matches. The germline gives CDR1 PRHDT, CDR2 FYEKMQ (reference sequence). CDR3 amino acids: CASSPSLGLNTDTQYF. CDR3 bases: TGTGCCAGCAGCCCCTCTCTGGGACTAAACACAGATACGCAGTATTTT.